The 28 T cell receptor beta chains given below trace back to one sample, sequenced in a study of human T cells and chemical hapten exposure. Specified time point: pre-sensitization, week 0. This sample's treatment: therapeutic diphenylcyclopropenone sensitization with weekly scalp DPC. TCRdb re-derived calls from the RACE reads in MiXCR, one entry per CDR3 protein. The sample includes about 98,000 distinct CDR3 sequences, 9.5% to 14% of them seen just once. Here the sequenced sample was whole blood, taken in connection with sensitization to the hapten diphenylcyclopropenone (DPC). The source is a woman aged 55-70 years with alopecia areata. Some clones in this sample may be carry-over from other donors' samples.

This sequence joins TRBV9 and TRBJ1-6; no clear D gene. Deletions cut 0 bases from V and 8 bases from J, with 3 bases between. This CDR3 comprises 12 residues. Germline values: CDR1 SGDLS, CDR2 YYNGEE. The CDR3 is CASSVDDSPLHF. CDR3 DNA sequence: TGTGCCAGCAGCGTAGATGATTCACCCCTCCACTTT.

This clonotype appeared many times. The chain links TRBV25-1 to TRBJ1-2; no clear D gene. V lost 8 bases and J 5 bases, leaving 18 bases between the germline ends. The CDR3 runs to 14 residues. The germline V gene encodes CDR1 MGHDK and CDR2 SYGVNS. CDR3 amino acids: CASGEDVGVYGYTF. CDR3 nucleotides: TGTGCCAGCGGGGAGGACGTTGGTGTTTATGGCTACACCTTC.

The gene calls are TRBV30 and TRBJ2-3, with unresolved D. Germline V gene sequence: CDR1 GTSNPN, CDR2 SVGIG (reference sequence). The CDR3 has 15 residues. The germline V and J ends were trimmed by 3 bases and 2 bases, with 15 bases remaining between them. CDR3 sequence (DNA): TGTGCCTGGAGCCGCCAGGATTCGATCACAGATACGCAGTATTTT. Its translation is CAWSRQDSITDTQYF.

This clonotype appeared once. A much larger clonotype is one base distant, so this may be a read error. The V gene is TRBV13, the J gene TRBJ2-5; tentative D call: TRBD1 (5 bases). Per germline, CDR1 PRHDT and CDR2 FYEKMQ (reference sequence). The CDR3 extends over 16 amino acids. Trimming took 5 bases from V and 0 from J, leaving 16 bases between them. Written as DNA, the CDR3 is TGTGCCAGCAGCCACTTGTCAGGGCTGTACCAAGAGACCCAGTACTTC. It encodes CASSHLSGLYQETQYF.

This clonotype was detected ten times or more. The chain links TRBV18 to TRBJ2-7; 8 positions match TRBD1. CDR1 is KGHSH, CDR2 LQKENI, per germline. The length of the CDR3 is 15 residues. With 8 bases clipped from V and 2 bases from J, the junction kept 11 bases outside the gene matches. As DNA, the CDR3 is TGTGCCAGCGCCGAACAGGGGGTAGGGGCCTACGAGCAGTACTTC. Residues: CASAEQGVGAYEQYF. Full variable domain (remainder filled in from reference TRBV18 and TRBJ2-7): NAGVMQNPRHLVRRRGQEARLRCSPMKGHSHVYWYRQLPEEGLKFMVYLQKENIIDESGMPKERFSAEFPKEGPSILRIQQVVRGDSAAYFCASAEQGVGAYEQYFGPGTRLTVT.

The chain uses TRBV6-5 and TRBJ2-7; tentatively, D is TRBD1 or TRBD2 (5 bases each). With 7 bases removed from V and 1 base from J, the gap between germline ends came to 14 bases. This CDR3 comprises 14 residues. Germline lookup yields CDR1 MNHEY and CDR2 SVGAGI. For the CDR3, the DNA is TGTGCCAGCACACCCCCGGGACCATCCTACGAGCAGTACTTC. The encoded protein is CASTPPGPSYEQYF.

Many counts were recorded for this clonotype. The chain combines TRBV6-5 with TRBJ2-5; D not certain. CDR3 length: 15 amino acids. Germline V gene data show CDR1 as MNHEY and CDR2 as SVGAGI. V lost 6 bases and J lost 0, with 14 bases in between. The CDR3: CASSPTLGYQETQYF. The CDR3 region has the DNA TGTGCCAGCAGCCCCACCTTGGGGTACCAAGAGACCCAGTACTTC.

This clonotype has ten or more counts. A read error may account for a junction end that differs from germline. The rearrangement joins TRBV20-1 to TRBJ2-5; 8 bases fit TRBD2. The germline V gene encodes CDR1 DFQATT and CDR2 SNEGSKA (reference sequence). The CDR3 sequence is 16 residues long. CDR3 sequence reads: CSARDGLAGLQGTQYF. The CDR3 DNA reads TGCAGTGCTAGGGACGGGCTAGCGGGCCTGCAAGGGACCCAGTACTTC.

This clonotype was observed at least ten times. The CDR3 bases are TGCGCCAGCAGTGGGACAGGGGAAGGCGGCTACACCTTC. Encoded protein: CASSGTGEGGYTF. The genes are TRBV10-2 and TRBJ1-2; 9 bases are shared with TRBD1. The CDR3 extends over 13 amino acids. Unmatched junction bases numbered 5, after V lost 4 bases and J lost 8 bases. Germline V gene lookup returns CDR1 WSHSY and CDR2 SAAADI.

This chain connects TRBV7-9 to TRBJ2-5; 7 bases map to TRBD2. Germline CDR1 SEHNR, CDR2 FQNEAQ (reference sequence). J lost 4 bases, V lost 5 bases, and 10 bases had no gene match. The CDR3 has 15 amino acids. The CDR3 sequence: CASSRVWASGETQYF. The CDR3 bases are TGTGCCAGCAGCCGCGTTTGGGCTAGCGGAGAGACCCAGTACTTC.

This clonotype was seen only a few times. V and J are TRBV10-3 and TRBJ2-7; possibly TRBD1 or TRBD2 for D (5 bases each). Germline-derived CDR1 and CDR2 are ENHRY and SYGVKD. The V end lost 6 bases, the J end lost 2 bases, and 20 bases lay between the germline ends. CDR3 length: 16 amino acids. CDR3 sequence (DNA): TGTGCCATCAGAAGCTCGGTCCTCAGGGAGCCCTACGAGCAGTACTTC. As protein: CAIRSSVLREPYEQYF.

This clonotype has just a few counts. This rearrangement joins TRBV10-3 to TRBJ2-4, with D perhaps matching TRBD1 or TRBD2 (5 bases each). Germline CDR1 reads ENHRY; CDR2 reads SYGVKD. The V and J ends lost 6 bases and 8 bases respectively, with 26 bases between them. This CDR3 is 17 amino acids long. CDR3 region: CAISAGPGTPPEDIQYF. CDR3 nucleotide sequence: TGTGCCATCAGCGCCGGCCCCGGGACCCCCCCTGAGGACATTCAGTACTTC.

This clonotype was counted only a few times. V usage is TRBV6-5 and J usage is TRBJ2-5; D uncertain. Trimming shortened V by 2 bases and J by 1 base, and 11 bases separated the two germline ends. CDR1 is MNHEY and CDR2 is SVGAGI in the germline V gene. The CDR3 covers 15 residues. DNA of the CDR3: TGTGCCAGCAGTTACCACAGTCCACCCCAAGAGACCCAGTACTTC. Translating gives CASSYHSPPQETQYF.

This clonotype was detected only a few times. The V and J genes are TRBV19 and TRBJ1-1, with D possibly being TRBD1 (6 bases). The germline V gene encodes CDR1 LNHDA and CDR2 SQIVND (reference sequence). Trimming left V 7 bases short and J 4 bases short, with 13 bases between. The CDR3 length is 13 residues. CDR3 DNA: TGTGCCAGTACCCGACAGGAAACCACTGAAGCTTTCTTT. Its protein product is CASTRQETTEAFF.

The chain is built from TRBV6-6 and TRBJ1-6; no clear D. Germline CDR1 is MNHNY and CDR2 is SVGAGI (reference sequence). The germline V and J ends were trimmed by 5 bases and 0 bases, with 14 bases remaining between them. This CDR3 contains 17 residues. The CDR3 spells CASSADIRSSYNSPLHF. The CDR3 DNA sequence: TGTGCCAGCAGTGCAGACATCCGGAGCTCCTATAATTCACCCCTCCACTTT.

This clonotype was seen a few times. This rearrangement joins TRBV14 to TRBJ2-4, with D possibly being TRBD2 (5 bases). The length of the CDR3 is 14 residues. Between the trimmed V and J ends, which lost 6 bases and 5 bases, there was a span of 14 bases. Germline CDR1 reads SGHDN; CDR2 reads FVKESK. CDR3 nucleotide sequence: TGTGCCAGCAGTCCGGGAAACTCGCAAAACATTCAGTACTTC. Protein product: CASSPGNSQNIQYF.

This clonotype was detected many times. CDR3 sequence reads: CASSLEIWGREQYF. DNA of the CDR3: TGCGCCAGCAGCTTGGAGATCTGGGGACGGGAGCAGTACTTC. This chain links TRBV5-1 with TRBJ2-7; D possibly matches TRBD1 or TRBD2 (5 bases each). Germline V gives CDR1 SGHRS, CDR2 YFSETQ. Trimming shortened V by 0 bases and J by 7 bases, and 14 bases separated the two germline ends. The CDR3 covers 14 residues.

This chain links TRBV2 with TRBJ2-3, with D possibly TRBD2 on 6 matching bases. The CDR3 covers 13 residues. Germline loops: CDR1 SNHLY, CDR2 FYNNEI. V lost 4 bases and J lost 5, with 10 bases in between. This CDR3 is CASSGDWRDTQYF. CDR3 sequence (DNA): TGTGCCAGCAGTGGGGACTGGAGAGATACGCAGTATTTT.

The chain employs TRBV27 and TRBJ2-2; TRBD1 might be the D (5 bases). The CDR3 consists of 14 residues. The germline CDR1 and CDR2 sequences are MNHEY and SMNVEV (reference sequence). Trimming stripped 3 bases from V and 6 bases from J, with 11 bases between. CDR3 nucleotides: TGTGCCAGCAGTTTTCTGGGCAGGGCCGGGGAGCTGTTTTTT. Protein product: CASSFLGRAGELFF.

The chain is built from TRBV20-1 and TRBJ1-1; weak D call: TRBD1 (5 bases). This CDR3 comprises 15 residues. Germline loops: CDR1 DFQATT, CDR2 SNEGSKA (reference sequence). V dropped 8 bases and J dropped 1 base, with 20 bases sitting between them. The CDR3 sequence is CSPSSGGPQNTEAFF. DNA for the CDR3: TGCAGTCCTTCATCGGGGGGACCCCAGAACACTGAAGCTTTCTTT.

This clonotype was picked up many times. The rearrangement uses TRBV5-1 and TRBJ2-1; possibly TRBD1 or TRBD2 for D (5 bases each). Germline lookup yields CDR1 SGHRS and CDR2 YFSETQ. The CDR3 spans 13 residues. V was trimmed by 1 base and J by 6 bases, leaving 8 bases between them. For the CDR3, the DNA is TGCGCCAGCAGCTTGCAGGGACGCAATGAGCAGTTCTTC. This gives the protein CASSLQGRNEQFF. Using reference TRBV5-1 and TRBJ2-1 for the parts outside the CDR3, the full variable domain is KAGVTQTPRYLIKTRGQQVTLSCSPISGHRSVSWYQQTPGQGLQFLFEYFSETQRNKGNFPGRFSGRQFSNSRSEMNVSTLELGDSALYLCASSLQGRNEQFFGPGTRLTVL.

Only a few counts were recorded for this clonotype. The CDR3 nucleotides read TGTGCCAGCAGCAAAGTAGGGACTAGCGGGACGATGAACACCGGGGAGCTGTTTTTT. Translated: CASSKVGTSGTMNTGELFF. V gene TRBV7-3 combines with J gene TRBJ2-2, with 13 bases that match TRBD2. After removal of 5 bases from V and 1 base from J, the junction contained 10 bases not matched to a gene. The length of the CDR3 is 19 residues. Looked up from germline, CDR1 is SGHTA and CDR2 is FQGTGA.

CDR3 in amino acids: CASSPGTVRTSGAYEQYF. For the CDR3, the DNA is TGCGCCAGCAGCCCCGGGACGGTTCGGACTAGCGGGGCTTACGAGCAGTACTTC. This chain connects TRBV5-1 to TRBJ2-7; 12 nucleotides agree with TRBD2. Trimming took 4 bases from V and 4 from J; bases not matched to a gene: 15. This CDR3 has 18 residues. Per the germline V gene, CDR1 is SGHRS and CDR2 is YFSETQ.

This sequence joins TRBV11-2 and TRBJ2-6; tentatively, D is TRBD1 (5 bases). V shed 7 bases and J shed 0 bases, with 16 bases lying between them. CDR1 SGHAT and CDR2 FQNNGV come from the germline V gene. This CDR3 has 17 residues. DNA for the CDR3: TGTGCCAGCACCCCCGACAGTACAAGCTCTGGGGCCAACGTCCTGACTTTC. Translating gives CASTPDSTSSGANVLTF.

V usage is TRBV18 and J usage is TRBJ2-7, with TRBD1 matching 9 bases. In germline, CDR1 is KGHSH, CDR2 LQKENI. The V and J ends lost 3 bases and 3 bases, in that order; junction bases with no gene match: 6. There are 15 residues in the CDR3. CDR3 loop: CASSPGTGKYYEQYF. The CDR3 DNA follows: TGTGCCAGCTCACCTGGGACAGGGAAATACTACGAGCAGTACTTC. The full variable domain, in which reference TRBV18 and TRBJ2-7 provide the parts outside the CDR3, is NAGVMQNPRHLVRRRGQEARLRCSPMKGHSHVYWYRQLPEEGLKFMVYLQKENIIDESGMPKERFSAEFPKEGPSILRIQQVVRGDSAAYFCASSPGTGKYYEQYFGPGTRLTVT.

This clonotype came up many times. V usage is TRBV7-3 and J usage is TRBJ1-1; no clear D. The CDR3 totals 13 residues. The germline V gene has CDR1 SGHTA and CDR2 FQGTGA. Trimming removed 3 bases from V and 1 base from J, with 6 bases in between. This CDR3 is CASSFGPNTEAFF. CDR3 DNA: TGTGCCAGCAGCTTCGGCCCGAACACTGAAGCTTTCTTT. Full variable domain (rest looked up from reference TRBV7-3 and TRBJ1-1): GAGVSQTPSNKVTEKGKYVELRCDPISGHTALYWYRQSLGQGPEFLIYFQGTGAADDSGLPNDRFFAVRPEGSVSTLKIQRTERGDSAVYLCASSFGPNTEAFFGQGTRLTVV.

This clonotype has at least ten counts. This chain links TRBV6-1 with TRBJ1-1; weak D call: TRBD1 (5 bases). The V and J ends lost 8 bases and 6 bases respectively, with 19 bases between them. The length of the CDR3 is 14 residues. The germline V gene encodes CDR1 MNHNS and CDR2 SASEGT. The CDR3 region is CASDLGPPGAEAFF. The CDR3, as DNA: TGTGCCAGCGATTTAGGCCCACCGGGGGCTGAAGCTTTCTTT.

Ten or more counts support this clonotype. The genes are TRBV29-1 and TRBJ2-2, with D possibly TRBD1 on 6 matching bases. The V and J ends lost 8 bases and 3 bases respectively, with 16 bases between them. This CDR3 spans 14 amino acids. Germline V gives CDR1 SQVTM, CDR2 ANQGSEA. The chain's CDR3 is CSIPQGGDTGELFF. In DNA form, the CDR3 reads TGCAGCATCCCACAGGGTGGCGACACCGGGGAGCTGTTTTTT.